This TCR beta chain stems from a study of spatial heterogeneity in lung cancer. As for the study in general: The study found that TCR transcript counts in tumor regions correlated strongly with a matched bulk RNA-seq T cell module score. Study-wide points: The number of expanded tumor alpha and beta chains correlated with mutation number.

By frequency in the sample, this clonotype is medium-sized. Its antigen is still unknown. Time point in this sample: sample taken at primary tumor resection. Samples were obtained from around 72 donors, all untreated early-stage non-small cell lung cancer patients. Tumor, nontumor lung or frozen PBMC supplied whole RNA, sequenced without sorting. TCRdb reanalysed the 5' RACE reads using MiXCR and keeps one entry per CDR3 protein. The table lists about 14,000 distinct CDR3 sequences, about 4.4% of them singletons, with approximately 20% in the top ten. The sample consisted of lung tumor tissue, taken at surgery. The sequence came from a female donor with early-stage non-small cell lung cancer.

CDR3 amino acids: CSAPGTGNTEAFF. The CDR3 DNA reads TGCAGTGCTCCCGGGACAGGGAACACTGAAGCTTTCTTT. The genes are TRBV20-1 and TRBJ1-1; TRBD1 matches 8 bases. Per germline, CDR1 DFQATT and CDR2 SNEGSKA (reference sequence). This CDR3 comprises 13 residues. The V gene end was trimmed by 5 bases and the J gene end by 1 base; junction bases not matched to a gene: 3.